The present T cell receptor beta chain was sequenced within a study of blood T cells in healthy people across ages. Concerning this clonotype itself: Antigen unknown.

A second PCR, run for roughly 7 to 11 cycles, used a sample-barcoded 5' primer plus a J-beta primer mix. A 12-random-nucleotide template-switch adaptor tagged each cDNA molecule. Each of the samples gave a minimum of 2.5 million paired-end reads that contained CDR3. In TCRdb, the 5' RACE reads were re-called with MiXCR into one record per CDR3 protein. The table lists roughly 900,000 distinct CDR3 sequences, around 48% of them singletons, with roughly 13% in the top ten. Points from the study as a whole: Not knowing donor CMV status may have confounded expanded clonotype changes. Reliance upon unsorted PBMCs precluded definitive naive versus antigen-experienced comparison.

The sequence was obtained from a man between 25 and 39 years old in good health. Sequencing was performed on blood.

The CDR3 nucleotides are TGCGCCAGCAGCTTGGCGGCGGGAGAGGCCTACGAGCAGTACTTC. Translated: CASSLAAGEAYEQYF. The chain joins TRBV5-1 to TRBJ2-7, with 7 bases aligning to TRBD2. V gave up 0 bases and J gave up 2 bases; unmatched junction bases: 5. CDR3 length equals 15 residues. The germline gives CDR1 SGHRS, CDR2 YFSETQ.